This passage covers 27 T cell receptor beta chains from one sample sequenced in a study of cytomegalovirus exposure and HLA in healthy donors. The PCR made use of 60 Vbeta and 13 Jbeta primers. Method: immunoSEQ multiplex PCR; TCRdb's copy keeps in-frame clones and lacks some. This sample yields over 55,000 clones, of which roughly 67% are seen a single time; around 7.6% belongs to the top ten. The sample taken for sequencing was PBMCs. These receptors were obtained from a man in his forties in good health and CMV-seropositive.

This clone came up a few times. The chain uses TRBV5-1 and TRBJ2-3; D ambiguous. With 0 bases removed from V and 0 bases from J, the gap between germline ends came to 8 bases. CDR1 SGHRS and CDR2 YFSETQ come from the germline V gene. This CDR3 comprises 15 residues. The CDR3 bases are TGCGCCAGCAGCTTGGCTTCTAGGAGCACAGATACGCAGTATTTT. Its translation is CASSLASRSTDTQYF.

This rearrangement joins TRBV7-9 to TRBJ2-2, with TRBD1 matching over 10 bases. The J segment lost 5 bases and the V segment lost 5 bases, leaving 11 bases of the junction unmatched. Per germline, CDR1 SEHNR and CDR2 FQNEAQ (reference sequence). This CDR3 has 17 residues. For the CDR3, the DNA is TGTGCCAGCAGCCCTCTTGGGACAGGGGTAAAAACCGGGGAGCTGTTTTTT. Translation: CASSPLGTGVKTGELFF.

This clone showed up just once. The chain has TRBV11-2 and TRBJ1-1; 9 bases are a match to TRBD1. The CDR3 runs to 16 residues. V lost 3 bases to trimming and J lost 1 base; unmatched junction nucleotides: 6. Germline CDR1 and CDR2: SGHAT and FQNNGV. For the CDR3, the DNA is TGTGCCAGCAGCTTCCTCGGGACAGGGCCGAACACTGAAGCTTTCTTT. This sequence encodes CASSFLGTGPNTEAFF.

The chain has TRBV7-3 and TRBJ2-5; 7 positions match TRBD2. The trim removed 5 bases at V and 0 bases at J, leaving 9 bases unmatched. This CDR3 has 16 amino acids. Germline assignment: CDR1 SGHTA and CDR2 FQGTGA. For the CDR3, the DNA is TGTGCCAGCAGCCAACTAGGAGCGGGAAACCAAGAGACCCAGTACTTC. It is translated as CASSQLGAGNQETQYF.

This clone was counted only a few times. The genes are TRBV7-2 and TRBJ2-2; 12 positions match TRBD2. Germline lookup yields CDR1 SGHTA and CDR2 FQGNSA. V trimming: 5 bases; J trimming: 6 bases; junction bases outside the gene matches: 7. The length of the CDR3 is 16 residues. The CDR3 DNA is TGTGCCAGCAGCAACACCCCTAGCGGGGGGGCCGGGGAGCTGTTTTTT. Translation: CASSNTPSGGAGELFF.

The chain is built from TRBV5-1 and TRBJ1-1; unclear D gene. V shed 1 base and J shed 4 bases, with 11 bases lying between them. The germline V gene has CDR1 SGHRS and CDR2 YFSETQ. The CDR3 sequence is 14 residues long. CDR3 amino acids: CASSLSVGGTEAFF. CDR3 DNA sequence: TGCGCCAGCAGCTTGTCGGTTGGAGGCACTGAAGCTTTCTTT.

This clone was counted between two and nine times. This chain connects TRBV12-5 to TRBJ2-3; D is undetermined. The CDR3 loop spans 14 amino acids. The V and J ends lost 3 bases and 2 bases respectively, with 9 bases between them. Germline V gene lookup returns CDR1 LGHNT and CDR2 FRNRAP. CDR3 sequence (DNA): TGTGCTAGTGGTTTAAGACAACTCACAGATACGCAGTATTTT. Amino acids: CASGLRQLTDTQYF.

The chain combines TRBV6-4 with TRBJ1-2; 7 bases map to TRBD1. This CDR3 is built from 17 residues. Looked up from germline, CDR1 is MRHNA and CDR2 is SNTAGT. V shed 6 bases and J 7 bases; nucleotides not matched to a gene: 20. The CDR3 reads CASSETMGQLSPSGYTF. The DNA for the CDR3 is TGTGCCAGCAGCGAAACTATGGGACAGCTCAGCCCAAGTGGCTACACCTTC.

The chain links TRBV7-2 to TRBJ2-1; D is undetermined. The CDR3 contains 15 residues. CDR1 is SGHTA and CDR2 is FQGNSA in the germline V gene. Trimming removed 0 bases at V and 1 base at J, with 7 bases between. Here the CDR3 DNA reads TGTGCCAGCAGCTTAGCGTACGGGTCCTACAATGAGCAGTTCTTC. It specifies CASSLAYGSYNEQFF.

This clone showed up just a few times. The gene calls are TRBV12-5 and TRBJ1-1, with a weak D call TRBD1 (6 bases). Germline loops: CDR1 LGHNT, CDR2 FRNRAP. The CDR3 has 15 residues. V was cut by 1 base and J by 0 bases, with 9 bases left in between. The CDR3, as DNA: TGTGCTAGTGGTTTGGGGGGACAAATGAACACTGAAGCTTTCTTT. Its translation: CASGLGGQMNTEAFF.

This clone was observed a handful of times. This chain joins TRBV6-5 and TRBJ2-2, with D maybe TRBD2 (6 bases). V lost 1 base, J lost 6 bases, and 9 bases lay in between. This CDR3 is 14 amino acids long. Germline V lookup: CDR1 MNHEY, CDR2 SVGAGI. CDR3 sequence: CASSYFGSPGELFF. The CDR3 DNA follows: TGTGCCAGCAGTTACTTCGGGAGCCCCGGGGAGCTGTTTTTT.

This clone was seen only a few times. This sequence joins TRBV15 and TRBJ2-7, with TRBD1 matching 7 bases. The CDR3 length is 17 residues. Germline V gives CDR1 LNHNV, CDR2 YYDKDF (reference sequence). Trimming removed 2 bases from V and 0 bases from J; junction bases left unmatched: 10. CDR3 sequence: CATSRRKGTASSYEQYF. The CDR3 nucleotides are TGTGCCACCAGCAGACGTAAAGGGACAGCTTCCTCCTACGAGCAGTACTTC. Supplemented by reference TRBV15 and TRBJ2-7, the full variable domain reads DAMVIQNPRYQVTQFGKPVTLSCSQTLNHNVMYWYQQKSSQAPKLLFHYYDKDFNNEADTPDNFQSRRPNTSFCFLDIRSPGLGDTAMYLCATSRRKGTASSYEQYFGPGTRLTVT.

This clone was counted between two and nine times. This chain uses TRBV5-1 with TRBJ2-2; D not resolved. V was pared by 2 bases and J by 2 bases, with 13 bases between. In germline, CDR1 is SGHRS, CDR2 YFSETQ. The CDR3 has 16 amino acids. Here the CDR3 reads CASSFPETNNTGELFF. CDR3 coding DNA: TGCGCCAGCAGCTTCCCAGAGACAAATAACACCGGGGAGCTGTTTTTT.

This clone was detected a few times. The chain has TRBV28 and TRBJ1-1, with D perhaps TRBD1 (6 bases). The germline V and J ends were trimmed by 8 bases and 4 bases, with 11 bases remaining between them. CDR1 and CDR2 from the germline V gene are MDHEN and SYDVKM. CDR3 length: 12 amino acids. CDR3 amino acids: CASSGGVTEAFF. Written as DNA, the CDR3 is TGTGCCAGCTCTGGGGGCGTCACTGAAGCTTTCTTT.

The rearrangement uses TRBV9 and TRBJ2-2, with TRBD1 identical over 11 bases. The V gene's germline CDR1 is SGDLS and CDR2 YYNGEE. Trimming removed 4 bases from V and 6 bases from J; junction bases left unmatched: 5. The CDR3 length is 15 residues. The CDR3 sequence is CASSRGQGDPGELFF. In nucleotides, the CDR3 is TGTGCCAGCAGCCGGGGACAGGGGGACCCCGGGGAGCTGTTTTTT. The variable domain in full, with the rest retrieved from reference TRBV9 and TRBJ2-2, is DSGVTQTPKHLITATGQRVTLRCSPRSGDLSVYWYQQSLDQGLQFLIQYYNGEERAKGNILERFSAQQFPDLHSELNLSSLELGDSALYFCASSRGQGDPGELFFGEGSRLTVL.

This clone came up a few times. The V gene is TRBV5-6, the J gene TRBJ1-1; D unclear. Trimming took off 4 bases at V and 4 bases at J, with 26 bases between the two ends. From germline, CDR1 is SGHDT and CDR2 YYEEEE. This CDR3 is 18 amino acids long. The CDR3 spells CASSPVRGSAAVVTEAFF. CDR3 coding DNA: TGTGCCAGCAGCCCTGTTCGAGGCTCGGCAGCGGTCGTCACTGAAGCTTTCTTT.

The V gene is TRBV10-3, the J gene TRBJ1-2; 7 bases align to TRBD1. Germline CDR1 reads ENHRY; CDR2 reads SYGVKD. The CDR3 loop spans 15 amino acids. V was pared by 4 bases and J by 7 bases, with 12 bases of the junction left unmatched. The CDR3 protein is CAISGGQQAVGGYTF. The DNA of the CDR3 is TGTGCCATCAGTGGGGGACAGCAGGCAGTGGGTGGCTACACCTTC.

The V gene is TRBV6-1, the J gene TRBJ1-5; D is unclear. The CDR3 spans 16 residues. CDR1 is MNHNS and CDR2 is SASEGT in the germline V gene. The V end lost 1 base, the J end lost 2 bases, and 12 bases lay between the germline ends. The CDR3 bases are TGTGCCAGCAGTGAAGGTGAGGCGAGAGGCAATCAGCCCCAGCATTTT. Translation gives CASSEGEARGNQPQHF.

This rearrangement joins TRBV2 to TRBJ1-2, with D maybe TRBD1 (6 bases). Germline V CDR1 and CDR2: SNHLY, FYNNEI. The CDR3 has 15 amino acids. Trimming removed 4 bases from V and 2 bases from J, with 14 bases in between. The chain's CDR3 is CASSGPGEWNYGYTF. The DNA for the CDR3 is TGTGCCAGCAGTGGACCAGGGGAGTGGAACTATGGCTACACCTTC.

This clone occurred a few times. The gene calls are TRBV5-1 and TRBJ2-4, with 8 bases identical to TRBD1. Trimming removed 2 bases from V and 7 bases from J; junction bases left unmatched: 5. The germline V gene encodes CDR1 SGHRS and CDR2 YFSETQ. This CDR3 spans 14 amino acids. The CDR3 loop reads CASSFGQGANIQYF. Here the CDR3 DNA reads TGCGCCAGCAGCTTTGGTCAGGGGGCTAACATTCAGTACTTC.

V usage is TRBV2 and J usage is TRBJ1-2; 7 bases agree with TRBD1. Germline V gene sequence: CDR1 SNHLY, CDR2 FYNNEI. The CDR3 length is 16 residues. Trimming removed 5 bases from V and 3 bases from J; junction bases left unmatched: 12. CDR3 nucleotides: TGTGCCAGCAGTCCCCGGACAGGATCCACATACTATGGCTACACCTTC. Encoded protein: CASSPRTGSTYYGYTF.

The chain combines TRBV5-1 with TRBJ1-2, with D possibly being TRBD1 (6 bases). CDR3 length: 15 residues. V lost 0 bases to trimming and J lost 7 bases, with 16 bases between them. Germline loops: CDR1 SGHRS, CDR2 YFSETQ. This CDR3 is CASSLVGGGRSGYTF. As DNA, the CDR3 is TGCGCCAGCAGCTTGGTAGGGGGGGGCAGATCTGGCTACACCTTC.

The V gene is TRBV6-1, the J gene TRBJ1-2; 11 bases fit TRBD1. This CDR3 comprises 13 residues. From germline, CDR1 is MNHNS and CDR2 SASEGT. Trimming at V came to 10 bases and at J to 2 bases, leaving 3 bases not matched to a gene. CDR3 sequence (DNA): TGTGCCACCGGGACAGGGGGAAACTATGGCTACACCTTC. Its protein is CATGTGGNYGYTF.

V is TRBV18 and J is TRBJ2-7; 10 bases agree with TRBD1. Germline lookup yields CDR1 KGHSH and CDR2 LQKENI. V lost 1 base and J lost 2; bases outside the gene matches: 5. The CDR3 loop spans 16 amino acids. The CDR3, as DNA: TGTGCCAGCTCACCACGAGGACAGGGGGTGACCTACGAGCAGTACTTC. Translated: CASSPRGQGVTYEQYF.

This chain connects TRBV9 to TRBJ1-2, with D possibly being TRBD1 (5 bases). V was shortened by 1 base and J by 5 bases, with 15 bases between the two germline ends. The CDR3 contains 15 residues. CDR1 SGDLS and CDR2 YYNGEE come from the germline V gene. The CDR3 DNA sequence: TGTGCCAGCAGCGTATTGCAGGGAGGACAATATGGCTACACCTTC. This translates into CASSVLQGGQYGYTF. Complete variable domain (other parts from reference TRBV9 and TRBJ1-2): DSGVTQTPKHLITATGQRVTLRCSPRSGDLSVYWYQQSLDQGLQFLIQYYNGEERAKGNILERFSAQQFPDLHSELNLSSLELGDSALYFCASSVLQGGQYGYTFGSGTRLTVV.

This clone has only one observation. This sequence joins TRBV6-6 and TRBJ1-4; 7 bases fit TRBD1. Per germline, CDR1 MNHNY and CDR2 SVGAGI (reference sequence). The J segment lost 4 bases and the V segment lost 5 bases, leaving 4 bases of the junction unmatched. The CDR3 totals 14 residues. The CDR3 bases are TGTGCCAGCAGTACAGGGGATATTAATGAAAAACTGTTTTTT. Protein sequence: CASSTGDINEKLFF.

This clone was seen only a few times. The chain couples TRBV5-6 to TRBJ2-2; D is perhaps TRBD2 (5 bases). CDR1 is SGHDT, CDR2 YYEEEE, per germline. V was clipped by 1 base and J by 0 bases, with 10 bases between them. The CDR3 length is 16 residues. CDR3 sequence: CASSLPEGPNTGELFF. The CDR3 DNA reads as TGTGCCAGCAGCTTGCCCGAGGGTCCGAACACCGGGGAGCTGTTTTTT.